The T cell receptor beta chain described here comes from a study of patients and donors after allogeneic stem cell transplantation. A single record per CDR3 protein comes from TCRdb applying MiXCR to the RT-PCR reads. The repertoire holds about 960,000 distinct CDR3 sequences, with 15% to 20% as singletons. V shed 0 bases and J shed 5 bases, with 7 bases lying between them. Germline-derived CDR1 and CDR2 are SSHAT and FNYEAQ (reference sequence). The length of the CDR3 is 13 residues. Specimen: blood, either unsorted or a sorted T cell fraction (not recorded which). This TCR was recovered from a human donor who was either an allogeneic HSCT recipient or a stem cell or donor lymphocyte infusion donor (not recorded which). It is not recorded whose cells these are; they may come from a transplant donor. The V gene is TRBV7-7, the J gene TRBJ2-5; D gene ambiguous. CDR3 DNA sequence: TGTGCCAGCAGCTTAGCGCTAGTGGAGACCCAGTACTTC. It yields the protein CASSLALVETQYF.